This T cell receptor beta chain was observed in a study of blood T cells in healthy people across ages. J was trimmed by 5 bases and V by 4 bases; bases with no gene match: 5. The CDR3 covers 14 residues. Germline lookup yields CDR1 SGHRS and CDR2 YFSETQ. Points from the study as a whole: In long-lived donors, naive CD4+ cell counts and diversity exceeded those of aged donors. The diversity estimates, figures obtained from one million T cells, were considered underestimates. The unknown donor CMV status may have confounded expanded clonotype changes.

This clonotype has at least ten counts. Its antigen is still unknown. Together with a sample-barcoded 5' primer, a J-beta primer mix was included in a second PCR lasting about 7 to 11 cycles. The authors tagged each cDNA molecule using a template-switch adaptor with 12 random nucleotides. Via MiXCR, TCRdb re-called the 5' RACE reads, giving one row per CDR3 protein. The sample has approximately 730,000 distinct CDR3 sequences; 40% to 45% are singletons. The sequence came from a woman aged 60 to 75 in good health. Specimen: blood. V and J are TRBV5-1 and TRBJ2-7; the match to TRBD1 covers 11 bases. The CDR3 DNA reads as TGCGCCAGCAGCGGAGGACAGGGGGCGAACGAGCAGTACTTC. Amino acid sequence: CASSGGQGANEQYF.